Listed below are T cell receptor beta chains from one sample, sequenced in a study of cytotoxic CD8 clonotypes in ibrutinib-treated CLL. Measured with immunoSEQ multiplex PCR; TCRdb has only the in-frame clones, and not every one. The sample has around 140,000 clones, around three quarters seen once; the top ten hold less than 30%. The sample was PBMCs, taken after 12 months of ibrutinib treatment. These receptors all come from a human donor with chronic lymphocytic leukemia. The CDR3 runs from the conserved cysteine through the conserved F or W. The order of the fields is CDR3 DNA, CDR3 protein, clone size, CDR3 length, D gene, V gene, J gene. D genes are given only for firm matches. Some rows mark clone size as missing; the rest say once, few, many or name a class of expanded clone.

DNA: TGTGCCAGCAGCGTGACAGGGAACTATGGCTACACCTTC; CDR3: CASSVTGNYGYTF; size: .; length: 13; D: TRBD1; V: TRBV27; J: TRBJ1-2
DNA: TGTGCCAGCAGCTTCCGCGCTAGGGTAGAGACCCAGTACTTC; CDR3: CASSFRARVETQYF; size: .; length: 14; D: .; V: TRBV7-8; J: TRBJ2-5
DNA: TGTGCCAGCAGCCAAGTTCTGGGACAAAGCGAGACCCAGTACTTC; CDR3: CASSQVLGQSETQYF; size: .; length: 15; D: .; V: TRBV14; J: TRBJ2-5
DNA: TGTGCCAGCATTTTCAGGGGAGGCAACACTGAAGCTTTCTTT; CDR3: CASIFRGGNTEAFF; size: .; length: 14; D: .; V: TRBV28; J: TRBJ1-1
DNA: TGTGCCAGCAGGTTTACAGGGGGCGACGAGCAGTACTTC; CDR3: CASRFTGGDEQYF; size: .; length: 13; D: TRBD1; V: TRBV7-2; J: TRBJ2-7
DNA: TGTGCCAGCAGCTCCCGGACGACCCCTGCGAACACCGGGGAGCTGTTTTTT; CDR3: CASSSRTTPANTGELFF; size: once; length: 17; D: .; V: TRBV7-2; J: TRBJ2-2
DNA: TGCGCCAGCAGCCCCCAGCACGGAGACGCTCCCTACGAGCAGTACTTC; CDR3: CASSPQHGDAPYEQYF; size: .; length: 16; D: .; V: TRBV4-3; J: TRBJ2-7
DNA: TGTGCCAGCAGTTTACCCCCCCGGCCCCAGCATTTT; CDR3: CASSLPPRPQHF; size: .; length: 12; D: .; V: TRBV28; J: TRBJ1-5
DNA: TGTGCCATCGCCCCGGAGGGGTCTAATTCACCCCTCCACTTT; CDR3: CAIAPEGSNSPLHF; size: .; length: 14; D: .; V: TRBV10-3; J: TRBJ1-6
DNA: TGTGCCAGCAGTACAGGGGGCGACGAAAAACTGTTTTTT; CDR3: CASSTGGDEKLFF; size: once; length: 13; D: TRBD1; V: TRBV6-6; J: TRBJ1-4
DNA: TGTGCCAGCAGGAAAGGGCTGAATAATGAAAAACTGTTTTTT; CDR3: CASRKGLNNEKLFF; size: .; length: 14; D: .; V: TRBV28; J: TRBJ1-4
DNA: TGTGCCATCACCTCAGGGATCGCCTACAATGAGCAGTTCTTC; CDR3: CAITSGIAYNEQFF; size: few; length: 14; D: .; V: TRBV10-3; J: TRBJ2-1
DNA: TGCGCCAGCAGCTGGGCCCCGGTTTATCAGGGGGCAGCCTACGAGCAGTACTTC; CDR3: CASSWAPVYQGAAYEQYF; size: .; length: 18; D: TRBD1; V: TRBV5-1; J: TRBJ2-7
DNA: TGTGCCAGCAGCCCAGACATAGCCTACGAGCAGTACTTC; CDR3: CASSPDIAYEQYF; size: .; length: 13; D: .; V: TRBV7-2; J: TRBJ2-7
DNA: TGTGCCAGTAAAGGATCCCCGGGACAGGTTTCAGGGGGCTACACCTTC; CDR3: CASKGSPGQVSGGYTF; size: .; length: 16; D: TRBD1; V: TRBV19; J: TRBJ1-2
DNA: TGTGCCAACAGCCTACAACCCGGGACTAGCGGGAGCCGTTCCTACGAGCAGTACTTC; CDR3: CANSLQPGTSGSRSYEQYF; size: .; length: 19; D: .; V: TRBV21-1; J: TRBJ2-7
DNA: TGTGCCAGCAGCTTGGGACGCAAGGTCGTTACCGGGGAGCTGTTTTTT; CDR3: CASSLGRKVVTGELFF; size: .; length: 16; D: .; V: TRBV11-1; J: TRBJ2-2
DNA: TGTGCCAGCAGCGGCGGGACTAGCGGGAGAGGCGGCACAGATACGCAGTATTTT; CDR3: CASSGGTSGRGGTDTQYF; size: .; length: 18; D: TRBD2; V: TRBV9; J: TRBJ2-3
DNA: TGTGCCAGCAGCTTAGCGGGGGGGAACACTGAAGCTTTCTTT; CDR3: CASSLAGGNTEAFF; size: .; length: 14; D: .; V: TRBV13; J: TRBJ1-1
DNA: TGTGCCAGCAGCTCCGGGGTCCCGAGCGTAACCCAGTACTTC; CDR3: CASSSGVPSVTQYF; size: few; length: 14; D: .; V: TRBV11-1; J: TRBJ2-5
DNA: TGTGCTACCCCTGTGGGGCGGGAGGGTGGCTACACCTTC; CDR3: CATPVGREGGYTF; size: .; length: 13; D: .; V: TRBV2; J: TRBJ1-2
DNA: TGTGCCAGCAAGAAAGGCTCTGGAAACACCATATATTTT; CDR3: CASKKGSGNTIYF; size: .; length: 13; D: .; V: TRBV2; J: TRBJ1-3
DNA: TGTGCCAGCAGAGGGACGGGTAAGGATACGCAGTATTTT; CDR3: CASRGTGKDTQYF; size: .; length: 13; D: .; V: TRBV9; J: TRBJ2-3
DNA: TGCGCCAGCAGCCAAGGGGGGCCGGGACAGGGGGACGAGCAGTACTTC; CDR3: CASSQGGPGQGDEQYF; size: .; length: 16; D: TRBD1; V: TRBV4-3; J: TRBJ2-7
DNA: TGTGCCAGCAGTCGGGACGTGAGCACAGATACGCAGTATTTT; CDR3: CASSRDVSTDTQYF; size: .; length: 14; D: .; V: TRBV6-5; J: TRBJ2-3
DNA: TGCGCCAGCAGCTTGGCCACGTCGGAGGGCTCCGAGCAGTACTTC; CDR3: CASSLATSEGSEQYF; size: few; length: 15; D: .; V: TRBV5-1; J: TRBJ2-7
DNA: TGTGCCAGCCACGACAGGTACATTCAGTACTTC; CDR3: CASHDRYIQYF; size: .; length: 11; D: .; V: TRBV28; J: TRBJ2-4
DNA: TGTGCCAGCAGCTTTGGATGGGGCTTAAATGAAAAACTGTTTTTT; CDR3: CASSFGWGLNEKLFF; size: .; length: 15; D: .; V: TRBV7-9; J: TRBJ1-4
DNA: TGTGCCAGCAGGAACCCCCCTCGGACAGATGGCTACACCTTC; CDR3: CASRNPPRTDGYTF; size: few; length: 14; D: .; V: TRBV28; J: TRBJ1-2
DNA: TGCGCCAGCAGCTTCCTCGGACCAAACACTGAAGCTTTCTTT; CDR3: CASSFLGPNTEAFF; size: .; length: 14; D: .; V: TRBV5-1; J: TRBJ1-1
DNA: TGTGCCAGCCACGCGGGGTATTCTTATAGCAATCAGCCCCAGCATTTT; CDR3: CASHAGYSYSNQPQHF; size: few; length: 16; D: .; V: TRBV28; J: TRBJ1-5
DNA: TGTGCCAGCAGGCTCTCAGGGAACTATGGCTACACCTTC; CDR3: CASRLSGNYGYTF; size: few; length: 13; D: .; V: TRBV27; J: TRBJ1-2
DNA: TGCGCCAGCAGCTTGGGTGACGGACGCAGGGATACGCAGTATTTT; CDR3: CASSLGDGRRDTQYF; size: .; length: 15; D: .; V: TRBV5-1; J: TRBJ2-3
DNA: TGTGCCAGCAGTGAGAGGCGAGGTGGAAACACCATATATTTT; CDR3: CASSERRGGNTIYF; size: many; length: 14; D: .; V: TRBV2; J: TRBJ1-3
DNA: TGTGCCACCAGCTCATACGGACAGGGGCAGAACTATGGCTACACCTTC; CDR3: CATSSYGQGQNYGYTF; size: few; length: 16; D: TRBD1; V: TRBV15; J: TRBJ1-2
DNA: TGTGCCAGCACCTCGGGCACCGCTAGCACAGATACGCAGTATTTT; CDR3: CASTSGTASTDTQYF; size: .; length: 15; D: .; V: TRBV28; J: TRBJ2-3
DNA: TGTGCCACCCGGGGCCACGAGCAGTACTTC; CDR3: CATRGHEQYF; size: .; length: 10; D: .; V: TRBV2; J: TRBJ2-7
DNA: TGTGCCAGCAGCCCCGACAGGGGGCGTCGAGAGACCCAGTACTTC; CDR3: CASSPDRGRRETQYF; size: .; length: 15; D: TRBD1; V: TRBV7-6; J: TRBJ2-5
DNA: TGTGCCAGCAGAGGGACCGTCTCCTACGAGCAGTACTTC; CDR3: CASRGTVSYEQYF; size: .; length: 13; D: .; V: TRBV6-1; J: TRBJ2-7
DNA: TGTGCCAGCAGCTTAGCGCAGGTAGGGCCCAATCAGCCCCAGCATTTT; CDR3: CASSLAQVGPNQPQHF; size: .; length: 16; D: .; V: TRBV7-2; J: TRBJ1-5
DNA: TGTGCCAGCAGCCCGCGGGAGAGGGCAGGAAACACCATATATTTT; CDR3: CASSPRERAGNTIYF; size: .; length: 15; D: .; V: TRBV7-8; J: TRBJ1-3
DNA: TGTGCCAGCAGTGAATATGGTACAGTCCTAGCCAAAAACATTCAGTACTTC; CDR3: CASSEYGTVLAKNIQYF; size: .; length: 17; D: .; V: TRBV25-1; J: TRBJ2-4
DNA: TGTGCCAGCAGCAACGGGCCATATGGCTACACCTTC; CDR3: CASSNGPYGYTF; size: .; length: 12; D: .; V: TRBV9; J: TRBJ1-2
DNA: TGTGCCAGCCGAACAGGGGACTCCTATAATTCACCCCTCCACTTT; CDR3: CASRTGDSYNSPLHF; size: .; length: 15; D: TRBD1; V: TRBV6-5; J: TRBJ1-6
DNA: TGTGCCAGCAGTTGGCAGCCCACAGATACGCAGTATTTT; CDR3: CASSWQPTDTQYF; size: .; length: 13; D: .; V: TRBV6-5; J: TRBJ2-3
DNA: TGCGCCAGCAAGCTTCCCTACGACATGCCCTTTGAGACCCAGTACTTC; CDR3: CASKLPYDMPFETQYF; size: .; length: 16; D: .; V: TRBV5-1; J: TRBJ2-5
DNA: TGCGCCAGCGCCGGGACAGGAGGCCACAATGAGCAGTTCTTC; CDR3: CASAGTGGHNEQFF; size: .; length: 14; D: TRBD1; V: TRBV5-1; J: TRBJ2-1
DNA: TGTGCCAGCAGTGTCCTAGCGGGGGTGGAGTGGGTCGGGGAGCTGTTTTTT; CDR3: CASSVLAGVEWVGELFF; size: .; length: 17; D: TRBD2; V: TRBV2; J: TRBJ2-2
DNA: TGTGCCAGCAGCTACATACGCCAACACGGGACAGCCGCTGAAGCTTTCTTT; CDR3: CASSYIRQHGTAAEAFF; size: few; length: 17; D: TRBD1; V: TRBV7-2; J: TRBJ1-1
DNA: TGTGCCGACTGCAAACCGGGACTGACGAGCTCCTACAATGAGCAGTTCTTC; CDR3: CADCKPGLTSSYNEQFF; size: few; length: 17; D: .; V: TRBV15; J: TRBJ2-1
DNA: TGTGCCAGCAGCCAGGACAGTTTTAACTATGGCTACACCTTC; CDR3: CASSQDSFNYGYTF; size: .; length: 14; D: .; V: TRBV4-2; J: TRBJ1-2
DNA: TGTGCCAGCAGCTTAGCAAGTATGAGCACTGAAGCTTTCTTT; CDR3: CASSLASMSTEAFF; size: .; length: 14; D: .; V: TRBV11-3; J: TRBJ1-1
DNA: TGCGCCAGCAGCCTACAGACAGGGGGCATCACTGAAGCTTTCTTT; CDR3: CASSLQTGGITEAFF; size: .; length: 15; D: TRBD1; V: TRBV4-1; J: TRBJ1-1
DNA: TGTGCCAGCTCACTAGCGGGAGGTCTTAGCACCGGGGAGCTGTTTTTT; CDR3: CASSLAGGLSTGELFF; size: .; length: 16; D: TRBD2; V: TRBV19; J: TRBJ2-2
DNA: TGTGCCAGCAGACCGGGACCGAGCACTGAAGCTTTCTTT; CDR3: CASRPGPSTEAFF; size: .; length: 13; D: .; V: TRBV6-1; J: TRBJ1-1
DNA: TGTGCCAGCTCACCACCGAGTATAACTGAGAACACTGAAGCTTTCTTT; CDR3: CASSPPSITENTEAFF; size: .; length: 16; D: .; V: TRBV18; J: TRBJ1-1
DNA: TGTGCCAGTAGTGGGGGGCCCAAAAACATTCAGTACTTC; CDR3: CASSGGPKNIQYF; size: .; length: 13; D: .; V: TRBV19; J: TRBJ2-4